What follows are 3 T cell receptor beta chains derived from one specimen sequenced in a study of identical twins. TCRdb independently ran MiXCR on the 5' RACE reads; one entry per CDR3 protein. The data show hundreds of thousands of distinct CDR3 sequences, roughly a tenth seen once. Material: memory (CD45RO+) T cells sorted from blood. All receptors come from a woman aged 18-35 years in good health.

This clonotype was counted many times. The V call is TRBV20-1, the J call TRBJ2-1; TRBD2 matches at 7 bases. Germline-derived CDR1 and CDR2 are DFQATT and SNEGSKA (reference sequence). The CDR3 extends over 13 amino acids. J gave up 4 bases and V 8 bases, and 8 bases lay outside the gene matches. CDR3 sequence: CSPYLGGYNEQFF. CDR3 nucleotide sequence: TGCAGTCCGTACCTCGGGGGGTACAATGAGCAGTTCTTC.

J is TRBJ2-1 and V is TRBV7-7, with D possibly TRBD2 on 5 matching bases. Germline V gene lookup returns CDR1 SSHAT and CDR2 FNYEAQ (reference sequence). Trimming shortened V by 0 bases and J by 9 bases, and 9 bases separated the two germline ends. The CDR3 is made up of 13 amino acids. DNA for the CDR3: TGTGCCAGCAGCTTAGCGGGAGAGACTGAGCAGTTCTTC. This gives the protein CASSLAGETEQFF.

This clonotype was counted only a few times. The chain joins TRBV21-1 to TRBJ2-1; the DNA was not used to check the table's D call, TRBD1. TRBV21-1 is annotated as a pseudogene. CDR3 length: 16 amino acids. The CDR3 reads CASSEAGSRGYNEQFF. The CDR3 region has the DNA TGTGCCAGCAGCGAGGCAGGATCCAGGGGTTACAATGAGCAGTTCTTC.